This is a list of T cell receptor beta chains from one sample in a study of blood T cell repertoires in COVID-19. Sequencing used immunoSEQ multiplex PCR; TCRdb keeps in-frame clones, though not all of them. The profile covers about 120,000 clones, with approximately 86% appearing a single time and about 1% taken by the ten largest. The sample consisted of peripheral blood. The receptors originated from a woman aged 45-60 years with active or convalescent COVID-19. CDR3s include the opening cysteine and the closing phenylalanine or tryptophan. The order of the fields is D gene, V gene, J gene, clone size, CDR3 DNA, CDR3 protein. A D gene is named only where the DNA matches it firmly. Clone size appears in some rows only: once, few, many, or a class for an expanded clone.

D: TRBD1; V: TRBV25-1; J: TRBJ2-3; size: -; DNA: TGTGCCAGCAGTGAGAACCCGACAGGGGGCTTAGATACGCAGTATTTT; CDR3: CASSENPTGGLDTQYF
D: TRBD2; V: TRBV6-2/TRBV6-3; J: TRBJ2-3; size: -; DNA: TGTGCCAGCAGTCCGGCGGGACTAGCACGGAGCACAGATACGCAGTATTTT; CDR3: CASSPAGLARSTDTQYF
D: -; V: TRBV18; J: TRBJ1-3; size: once; DNA: TGTGCCAGCTCACCCACGGCACAACAGACCAACTCTGGAAACACCATATATTTT; CDR3: CASSPTAQQTNSGNTIYF
D: -; V: TRBV28; J: TRBJ1-6; size: -; DNA: TGTGCCAGCAGTTTACCTGAGGCTAGCTCCTATAATTCACCCCTCCACTTT; CDR3: CASSLPEASSYNSPLHF
D: -; V: TRBV23-1; J: TRBJ2-7; size: -; DNA: TGCGCCAGCAGTCGGCTAGCAAGGTACGAGCAGTACTTC; CDR3: CASSRLARYEQYF
D: -; V: TRBV11-2; J: TRBJ1-1; size: few; DNA: TGTGCCAGCAGCCCGAGTGGAGGAATAATATTGATGAACACTGAAGCTTTCTTT; CDR3: CASSPSGGIILMNTEAFF
D: -; V: TRBV3-1/TRBV3-2; J: TRBJ2-1; size: -; DNA: TGTGCCAGCAGCAGGGGGAGTGGAAATGAGCAGTTCTTC; CDR3: CASSRGSGNEQFF
D: TRBD1; V: TRBV19; J: TRBJ1-5; size: -; DNA: TGTGCCAGTGCAGAGGGGGCATATAGCAATCAGCCCCAGCATTTT; CDR3: CASAEGAYSNQPQHF
D: TRBD2; V: TRBV4-2; J: TRBJ2-7; size: -; DNA: TGTGCCAGCAGCCCCGACCGACTAGCGGGAGATTACGAGCAGTACTTC; CDR3: CASSPDRLAGDYEQYF
D: TRBD1; V: TRBV14; J: TRBJ2-7; size: once; DNA: TGTGCCAGCAGCCAGGGACAGGTCCCCCTCTACGAGCAGTACTTC; CDR3: CASSQGQVPLYEQYF
D: TRBD1; V: TRBV29-1; J: TRBJ2-3; size: few; DNA: TGCAGCTACGGGACAGGGCCCACAGATACGCAGTATTTT; CDR3: CSYGTGPTDTQYF
D: TRBD1; V: TRBV7-2; J: TRBJ2-5; size: -; DNA: TGTGCCAGCGGACTCGGGGACAGGGGTCAAGAGACCCAGTACTTC; CDR3: CASGLGDRGQETQYF
D: -; V: TRBV6-2/TRBV6-3; J: TRBJ2-2; size: -; DNA: TGTGCCAGCAGTTACTCGCGGGGCGAAAGGACCGGGGAGCTGTTTTTT; CDR3: CASSYSRGERTGELFF
D: TRBD2; V: TRBV2; J: TRBJ2-5; size: -; DNA: TGTGCCAGCAGTGCGGACCTAGCGGTCCAAGAGACCCAGTACTTC; CDR3: CASSADLAVQETQYF
D: -; V: TRBV7-2; J: TRBJ2-7; size: few; DNA: TGTGCCAGCAGCTTTGGGGGGGGCCACGAGCAGTACTTC; CDR3: CASSFGGGHEQYF
D: -; V: TRBV9; J: TRBJ1-1; size: -; DNA: TGTGCCAGCAGCGTAGGTGGGGGCCGAACTGAAGCTTTCTTT; CDR3: CASSVGGGRTEAFF
D: -; V: TRBV9; J: TRBJ2-3; size: -; DNA: TGTGCCAGCAGCGAATTAAAGGACCGCGGGCCAAACACAGATACGCAGTATTTT; CDR3: CASSELKDRGPNTDTQYF
D: TRBD1; V: TRBV7-8; J: TRBJ2-3; size: -; DNA: TGTGCCAGCAGCTTGGGCAGGGGGCAGGTGACAGATACGCAGTATTTT; CDR3: CASSLGRGQVTDTQYF
D: -; V: TRBV2; J: TRBJ1-1; size: -; DNA: TGTGCCAGCAAGCAATATGGGGGCCTTGGTGAAGCTTTCTTT; CDR3: CASKQYGGLGEAFF
D: TRBD1; V: TRBV28; J: TRBJ1-1; size: -; DNA: TGTGCCAGCAGTCTGGACAGGGCAGCTTTCTTT; CDR3: CASSLDRAAFF
D: TRBD2; V: TRBV5-6; J: TRBJ2-7; size: -; DNA: TGTGCCAGCAGCTTAGCGGGACTTCGCTACGAGCAGTACTTC; CDR3: CASSLAGLRYEQYF
D: TRBD2; V: TRBV6-6; J: TRBJ2-1; size: -; DNA: TGTGCCAGCATCGTGACTAGCGGGAGGAGTGAGCAGTTCTTC; CDR3: CASIVTSGRSEQFF
D: TRBD1; V: TRBV4-2; J: TRBJ1-2; size: -; DNA: TGTGCCAGCAGCCAAGATCCGTGGGGTCCGGGACAGGGTACCTATGGCTACACCTTC; CDR3: CASSQDPWGPGQGTYGYTF
D: -; V: TRBV7-3; J: TRBJ1-6; size: once; DNA: TGTGCCAGCAGCTTAGACAGGTTGGGTTCACCCCTCCACTTT; CDR3: CASSLDRLGSPLHF
D: TRBD1; V: TRBV7-9; J: TRBJ1-2; size: few; DNA: TGTGCCAGCAGCTTAGACAGCCTCAGGGGGCGCTATGGCTACACCTTC; CDR3: CASSLDSLRGRYGYTF
D: TRBD1; V: TRBV5-1; J: TRBJ1-1; size: -; DNA: TGCGCCAGCAGCTTGGAGGGGACAGGGGGCACTGAAGCTTTCTTT; CDR3: CASSLEGTGGTEAFF
D: -; V: TRBV2; J: TRBJ1-2; size: -; DNA: TGTGCCAGCAGTGAGGACAATCAGGGCGGCTACACCTTC; CDR3: CASSEDNQGGYTF
D: TRBD2; V: TRBV7-3; J: TRBJ2-1; size: -; DNA: TGTGCCAGCAGCCTTCAGCCTAGCGGGAAGTATGAGCAGTTCTTC; CDR3: CASSLQPSGKYEQFF
D: TRBD2; V: TRBV9; J: TRBJ2-2; size: -; DNA: TGTGCCAGCAGCCGGATAGCGGGGGCGAACACCGGGGAGCTGTTTTTT; CDR3: CASSRIAGANTGELFF
D: TRBD1; V: TRBV6-5; J: TRBJ2-7; size: -; DNA: TGTGCCAGCAGTAGACAGGGCTTAACCTACGAGCAGTACTTC; CDR3: CASSRQGLTYEQYF
D: TRBD1; V: TRBV19; J: TRBJ1-6; size: -; DNA: TGTGCCAGTAGTATCCGGGACAGGGCTTCACCCCTCCACTTT; CDR3: CASSIRDRASPLHF
D: -; V: TRBV5-1; J: TRBJ1-4; size: -; DNA: TGCGCCAGCAGCTTGGGAGCAACTAATGAAAAACTGTTTTTT; CDR3: CASSLGATNEKLFF
D: TRBD1; V: TRBV11-3; J: TRBJ2-3; size: -; DNA: TGTGCCAGCAGCTTATCTCAGGGGGCCTCAGATACGCAGTATTTT; CDR3: CASSLSQGASDTQYF
D: -; V: TRBV13; J: TRBJ1-1; size: -; DNA: TGTGCCAGCAGCGCCGGCCGGAGTGCGGGGGCTTTCTTT; CDR3: CASSAGRSAGAFF
D: -; V: TRBV6-6; J: TRBJ1-5; size: -; DNA: TGTGCCAGCAACTCAAACTCAGGAAGCAATCAGCCCCAGCATTTT; CDR3: CASNSNSGSNQPQHF
D: -; V: TRBV7-9; J: TRBJ2-2; size: few; DNA: TGTGCCAGCACGATCGACAGAGGTTTAAGCGGGGAGCTGTTTTTT; CDR3: CASTIDRGLSGELFF
D: TRBD1; V: TRBV9; J: TRBJ1-6; size: -; DNA: TGTGCCAGCAGCCCGCGGACAGGTTCACCCCTCCACTTT; CDR3: CASSPRTGSPLHF
D: -; V: TRBV29-1; J: TRBJ2-1; size: -; DNA: TGCAGCGTTGAAGGGACTACAAGCTCCTACAATGAGCAGTTCTTC; CDR3: CSVEGTTSSYNEQFF
D: TRBD2; V: TRBV7-2; J: TRBJ2-5; size: -; DNA: TGTGCCAGCAGCTACAGGACTAGCGGGTACCAAGAGACCCAGTACTTC; CDR3: CASSYRTSGYQETQYF
D: -; V: TRBV6-2/TRBV6-3; J: TRBJ1-6; size: -; DNA: TGTGCCAGCAGTTCGGGGGGGAATAATTCACCCCTCCACTTT; CDR3: CASSSGGNNSPLHF
D: -; V: TRBV10-3; J: TRBJ1-2; size: -; DNA: TGTGCCATCACTTCAGGGTCGTTCGGCTACACCTTC; CDR3: CAITSGSFGYTF
D: TRBD2; V: TRBV2; J: TRBJ2-7; size: -; DNA: TGTGCCAGCAGTGAGACTAGCGGGGATTACGAGCAGTACTTC; CDR3: CASSETSGDYEQYF
D: TRBD1; V: TRBV27; J: TRBJ2-7; size: -; DNA: TGTGCCAGCAGTCTCCGGGACAGCTACGAGCAGTACTTC; CDR3: CASSLRDSYEQYF
D: TRBD2; V: TRBV24-1; J: TRBJ2-1; size: few; DNA: TGTGCCACCAGTGACCTGGGGACTAGCGGCTACAATGAGCAGTTCTTC; CDR3: CATSDLGTSGYNEQFF
D: -; V: TRBV27; J: TRBJ1-1; size: few; DNA: TGTGCCAGCAGTTCCCATCAAGGGGCCACTGAAGCTTTCTTT; CDR3: CASSSHQGATEAFF
D: -; V: TRBV28; J: TRBJ2-3; size: once; DNA: TGTGCCAGCAGTTTCGGTACTTGGAGCACAGATACGCAGTATTTT; CDR3: CASSFGTWSTDTQYF
D: -; V: TRBV7-9; J: TRBJ2-5; size: once; DNA: TGTGCCAGCAGCTTTGACTCGGCGGAGACCCAGTACTTC; CDR3: CASSFDSAETQYF
D: TRBD2; V: TRBV5-6; J: TRBJ2-3; size: -; DNA: TGTGCCAGCAGCTTGGATCTAGCGGGAGGGCGCAGTCTGAATTTT; CDR3: CASSLDLAGGRSLNF
D: TRBD2; V: TRBV7-8; J: TRBJ2-1; size: -; DNA: TGTGCCAGCAGCGTCGGGGGGAGGTCCTACAATGAGCAGTTCTTC; CDR3: CASSVGGRSYNEQFF
D: -; V: TRBV10-3; J: TRBJ1-2; size: -; DNA: TGTGCCATCAGTGTAGGCAGGGATTACACCTTC; CDR3: CAISVGRDYTF
D: -; V: TRBV9; J: TRBJ2-7; size: once; DNA: TGTGCCAGCAGCGCCGTGGACAGACCCTTCTCCGAGCAGTACTTC; CDR3: CASSAVDRPFSEQYF
D: -; V: TRBV6-2/TRBV6-3; J: TRBJ1-5; size: -; DNA: TGTGCCAGCAGTTTACAGGGAGATCAGCCCCAGCATTTT; CDR3: CASSLQGDQPQHF
D: -; V: TRBV3-1/TRBV3-2; J: TRBJ2-7; size: -; DNA: TGTGCCAGCAGCACCAGAAGCTCCTACGAGCAGTACTTC; CDR3: CASSTRSSYEQYF
D: -; V: TRBV19; J: TRBJ1-5; size: -; DNA: TGTGCCAGTAGTAAAGGAGGTTTGCCCCAGCATTTT; CDR3: CASSKGGLPQHF
D: TRBD2; V: TRBV2; J: TRBJ2-1; size: -; DNA: TGTGCCAGCAGTCGGATTAGCGGGAGGGCCGATGGTATATACAATGAGCAGTTCTTC; CDR3: CASSRISGRADGIYNEQFF